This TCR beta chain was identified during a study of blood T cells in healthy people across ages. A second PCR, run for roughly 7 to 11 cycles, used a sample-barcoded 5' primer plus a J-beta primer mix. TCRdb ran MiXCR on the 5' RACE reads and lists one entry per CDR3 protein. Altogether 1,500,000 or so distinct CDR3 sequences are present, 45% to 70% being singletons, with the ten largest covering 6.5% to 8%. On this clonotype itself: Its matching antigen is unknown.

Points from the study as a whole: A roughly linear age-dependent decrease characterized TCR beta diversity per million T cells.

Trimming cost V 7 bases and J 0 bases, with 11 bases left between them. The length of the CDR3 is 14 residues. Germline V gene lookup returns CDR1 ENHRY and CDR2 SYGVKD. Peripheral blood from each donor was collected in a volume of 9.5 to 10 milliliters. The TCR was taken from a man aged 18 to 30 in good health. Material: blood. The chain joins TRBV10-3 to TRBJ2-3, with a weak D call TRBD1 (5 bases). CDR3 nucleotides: TGTGCCATCATGGGGCAGGGTAGCACAGATACGCAGTATTTT. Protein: CAIMGQGSTDTQYF.